This T cell receptor beta chain comes out of a study of blood T cell repertoires in COVID-19. In the study overall: PBMCs, B-cell-depleted T cells, or T cells were the source of the cDNA or gDNA that made up the material.

Repertoires were generated with immunoSEQ multiplex PCR, while TCRdb's copy carries only in-frame clones and drops some. This table has about 220,000 clones, roughly 85% appearing once. This CDR3 contains 14 residues. The germline CDR1 and CDR2 sequences are SGHDN and FVKESK. V dropped 4 bases and J dropped 5; count of bases not matched to a gene: 5. The sample was peripheral blood. The receptor's source is a woman in her 70s with COVID-19, enrolled during active disease. The rearrangement uses TRBV14 and TRBJ2-5, with TRBD1 matching over 9 bases. In nucleotides, the CDR3 is TGTGCCAGCAGCCTTGGGACAGGGTTGGAGACCCAGTACTTC. Residues: CASSLGTGLETQYF.